Shown below are 25 T cell receptor beta chains from a single sample sequenced in a study of human T cells and chemical hapten exposure. Indicated time point: patch test 3, about 24 weeks after DPC sensitization. The treatment is: therapeutic diphenylcyclopropenone sensitization with weekly scalp DPC. TCRdb reprocessed the RACE reads with MiXCR, giving one entry per CDR3 protein. Among around 70,000 distinct CDR3 sequences listed, around 10% were seen once. Sequences were derived from whole blood, sampled in connection with sensitization to the hapten diphenylcyclopropenone (DPC). The receptors shown here come from a woman aged 45-59 years with alopecia areata. Some clones in this sample may be carry-over from other donors' samples.

The chain links TRBV10-3 to TRBJ1-4; TRBD1 aligns across 7 bases. The CDR3 is made up of 13 amino acids. V shed 10 bases and J 5 bases; nucleotides not matched to a gene: 7. The V gene's germline CDR1 is ENHRY and CDR2 SYGVKD. The CDR3 nucleotides read TGTGCCACGGGGGGACAGATGAATGAAAAACTGTTTTTT. It codes for CATGGQMNEKLFF.

This clonotype appeared many times. V gene TRBV11-2 combines with J gene TRBJ2-1; 8 bases agree with TRBD2. CDR3 size: 15 residues. In germline, CDR1 is SGHAT, CDR2 FQNNGV. V gave up 6 bases and J gave up 6 bases; unmatched junction bases: 10. The DNA of the CDR3 is TGTGCCAGCAGTAGGGATAGCGGGGTTTTCAATGAGCAGTTCTTC. This codes for CASSRDSGVFNEQFF.

This clonotype was observed at least ten times. The chain carries TRBV6-5 and TRBJ2-5; D is perhaps TRBD1 (6 bases). Between the trimmed V and J ends, which lost 5 bases and 1 base, there was a span of 11 bases. CDR3 length equals 14 residues. Germline V CDR1 and CDR2: MNHEY, SVGAGI. CDR3 bases: TGTGCCAGCAGTCCCGGGACAAGCCAAGAGACCCAGTACTTC. Its protein product is CASSPGTSQETQYF.

A note on this clonotype: The CDR3 ends on some other residue instead of the conserved phenylalanine or tryptophan, so this is likely a read error. The chain joins TRBV3-1 to TRBJ1-1; D ambiguous. This CDR3 region has 12 residues. Germline V lookup: CDR1 LGHDT, CDR2 YNNKEL (reference sequence). Between the trimmed V and J ends, which lost 1 base and 0 bases, there was a span of 0 bases. CDR3 amino acids: CASSQVNTEAFL. In DNA, the CDR3 is TGTGCCAGCAGCCAAGTGAACACTGAAGCTTTCCTT.

This clonotype was counted ten times or more. The V call is TRBV5-1, the J call TRBJ2-5; D is possibly TRBD1 (5 bases). Trimming took off 0 bases at V and 2 bases at J, with 14 bases between the two ends. Germline CDR1 reads SGHRS; CDR2 reads YFSETQ. The CDR3 extends over 16 amino acids. The CDR3 DNA is TGCGCCAGCAGCTTGGATCCCCCAGGGATTCAAGAGACCCAGTACTTC. Translating gives CASSLDPPGIQETQYF.

This clonotype was seen many times. The chain has TRBV18 and TRBJ2-7; D perhaps matches TRBD1 (5 bases). V lost 0 bases and J 3 bases, leaving 12 bases between the germline ends. CDR1 is KGHSH, CDR2 LQKENI, per germline. CDR3 length: 15 residues. CDR3: CASSPPGQGNYEQYF. CDR3 nucleotides: TGTGCCAGCTCACCACCAGGGCAGGGCAACTACGAGCAGTACTTC.

The rearrangement links TRBV5-1 to TRBJ1-6, with 11 nucleotides matching TRBD1. This CDR3 spans 19 amino acids. In germline, CDR1 is SGHRS, CDR2 YFSETQ. With 0 bases clipped from V and 7 bases from J, the junction kept 12 bases outside the gene matches. CDR3 region: CASSLGPGQGDFENSPLHF. The CDR3 bases are TGCGCCAGCAGCTTGGGGCCGGGACAGGGGGATTTTGAGAATTCACCCCTCCACTTT.

This clonotype occurred many times. The rearrangement uses TRBV19 and TRBJ1-4, with no clear D. This CDR3 comprises 15 residues. In germline, CDR1 is LNHDA, CDR2 SQIVND (reference sequence). V gave up 7 bases and J gave up 0 bases, with 12 bases separating them. The CDR3 is CASTDSITTNEKLFF. CDR3 coding DNA: TGTGCCAGTACCGACTCAATCACAACTAATGAAAAACTGTTTTTT. The entire variable domain, with the rest obtained from reference TRBV19 and TRBJ1-4, is as follows: DGGITQSPKYLFRKEGQNVTLSCEQNLNHDAMYWYRQDPGQGLRLIYYSQIVNDFQKGDIAEGYSVSREKKESFPLTVTSAQKNPTAFYLCASTDSITTNEKLFFGSGTQLSVL.

This clonotype came up a few times. V is TRBV12-3 or TRBV12-4 and J is TRBJ2-5, with a possible D match to TRBD1 (6 bases). The ends were cut back, 3 bases at V and 3 bases at J, with 11 bases in the middle. CDR3 length: 14 amino acids. The CDR3 loop reads CASSFRAGEETQYF. The CDR3 nucleotides read TGTGCCAGCAGTTTCCGGGCAGGGGAAGAGACCCAGTACTTC.

This clonotype was counted many times. The chain recombines TRBV5-1 with TRBJ2-1, with D perhaps matching TRBD2 (6 bases). Germline V gene data show CDR1 as SGHRS and CDR2 as YFSETQ. V gave up 2 bases and J gave up 5 bases, with 14 bases separating them. CDR3 length: 15 residues. CDR3 nucleotide sequence: TGCGCCAGCAGCTTCCAGGCTAGCGTAAACAATGAGCAGTTCTTC. It codes for CASSFQASVNNEQFF.

Ten or more counts support this clonotype. V and J are TRBV28 and TRBJ1-2, with a weak D call TRBD1 (5 bases). CDR1 MDHEN and CDR2 SYDVKM come from the germline V gene. Trimming took 4 bases from V and 11 from J, leaving 14 bases between them. The CDR3 consists of 12 residues. This chain's CDR3 is CASSSYTRDYTF. The CDR3 nucleotides are TGTGCCAGCAGTTCCTACACCAGGGATTACACCTTC.

There are many counts of this clonotype. The chain uses TRBV2 and TRBJ1-1, with a weak D call TRBD1 (6 bases). The germline CDR1 and CDR2 sequences are SNHLY and FYNNEI. CDR3 length equals 14 residues. Trimming stripped 4 bases from V and 4 bases from J, with 13 bases between. The CDR3 reads CASSGRGPSTEAFF. For the CDR3, the DNA is TGTGCCAGCAGTGGTCGGGGGCCGTCCACTGAAGCTTTCTTT.

This clonotype was seen a few times. The chain joins TRBV6-4 to TRBJ2-1; D gene ambiguous. This CDR3 region has 12 residues. The V and J ends lost 2 bases and 10 bases respectively, with 9 bases between them. Germline V gene data show CDR1 as MRHNA and CDR2 as SNTAGT. The CDR3 region has the DNA TGTGCCAGCAGTGACGCAGGTAACGAGCAGTTCTTC. Protein sequence: CASSDAGNEQFF.

This clonotype appeared many times. The V gene is TRBV4-2, the J gene TRBJ2-3, with D tentatively TRBD1 (5 bases). Germline V CDR1 and CDR2: LGHNA, YNFKEQ. Trimming stripped 0 bases from V and 6 bases from J, with 13 bases between. CDR3 size: 15 residues. The chain's CDR3 is CASSQDNGGADTQYF. In DNA, the CDR3 is TGTGCCAGCAGCCAAGATAATGGTGGGGCGGATACGCAGTATTTT.

This clonotype was counted many times. V and J are TRBV12-3 or TRBV12-4 and TRBJ1-2, with D tentatively TRBD1 (6 bases). Deletions cut 4 bases from V and 2 bases from J, with 14 bases between. This CDR3 comprises 15 residues. The CDR3 protein is CASSSPGTPNYGYTF. Written as DNA, the CDR3 is TGTGCCAGCAGTTCTCCTGGGACACCCAACTATGGCTACACCTTC.

This clonotype was counted many times. The chain combines TRBV6-5 with TRBJ2-7, with 10 bases aligning to TRBD2. Germline V lookup: CDR1 MNHEY, CDR2 SVGAGI. V lost 2 bases, J lost 9 bases, and 19 bases stayed unmatched. This CDR3 contains 18 residues. The CDR3 DNA reads as TGTGCCAGCAGTTACAGGCTAGCGGGGGCAGCAATTCTGAGGGGGCAGTACTTC. This sequence encodes CASSYRLAGAAILRGQYF.

The chain is built from TRBV11-2 and TRBJ2-7, with TRBD1 matching over 7 bases. Germline values: CDR1 SGHAT, CDR2 FQNNGV. The V segment lost 8 bases and the J segment 2 bases; nucleotides outside the gene matches: 3. The CDR3 runs to 12 residues. The CDR3, as DNA: TGTGCCAGCCAGGGGGTTGCCTACGAGCAGTACTTC. It encodes CASQGVAYEQYF.

This clonotype was found many times. V gene TRBV7-6 combines with J gene TRBJ2-2; 8 bases fit TRBD2. The CDR3 is made up of 16 amino acids. J was trimmed by 2 bases and V by 5 bases; bases with no gene match: 7. Germline loops: CDR1 SGHVS, CDR2 FNYEAQ. CDR3 amino acids: CASSRRTSLNTGELFF. As DNA, the CDR3 is TGTGCCAGCAGCCGCCGGACTAGCCTAAACACCGGGGAGCTGTTTTTT.

This clonotype was seen repeatedly, ten times or more. This chain joins TRBV28 and TRBJ2-7; D is ambiguous. The CDR3 covers 11 residues. Germline lookup yields CDR1 MDHEN and CDR2 SYDVKM. The V end was cut by 2 bases, the J end by 3 bases, with 2 bases between. CDR3 bases: TGTGCCAGCAGTTTACTCTACGAGCAGTACTTC. Amino acids: CASSLLYEQYF.

This clonotype was counted a few times. The chain employs TRBV28 and TRBJ1-1; D gene uncertain. The CDR3 loop spans 17 amino acids. V lost 4 bases to trimming and J lost 3 bases, with 21 bases between them. Per the germline V gene, CDR1 is MDHEN and CDR2 is SYDVKM. This chain's CDR3 is CASSYRGRLGRYTEAFF. CDR3 nucleotide sequence: TGTGCCAGCAGTTACCGCGGTAGATTGGGCAGGTACACTGAAGCTTTCTTT.

Many counts were recorded for this clonotype. The chain carries TRBV2 and TRBJ1-1, with 7 bases matching TRBD1. V dropped 9 bases and J dropped 0; count of bases not matched to a gene: 4. This CDR3 has 13 amino acids. CDR1 is SNHLY, CDR2 FYNNEI, per germline. As DNA, the CDR3 is TGTGCCAGTCCGGGACAGTTGAACACTGAAGCTTTCTTT. Protein: CASPGQLNTEAFF.

This rearrangement joins TRBV28 to TRBJ1-6, with D maybe TRBD1 (5 bases). This CDR3 contains 15 residues. Germline V gene sequence: CDR1 MDHEN, CDR2 SYDVKM. The V end was cut by 8 bases, the J end by 7 bases, with 18 bases between. CDR3 in DNA: TGTGCCAGCCTTGAACCGGGACGGCAAAATTCACCCCTCCACTTT. It yields the protein CASLEPGRQNSPLHF.

Written as DNA, the CDR3 is TGTGCCAGCAGTTTATTGACCCAGCTAGGGGGGCCCAATGAGCAGTTCTTC. It codes for CASSLLTQLGGPNEQFF. The rearrangement links TRBV28 to TRBJ2-1, with D perhaps matching TRBD1 or TRBD2 (6 bases each). Germline V gives CDR1 MDHEN, CDR2 SYDVKM. The CDR3 runs 17 residues. Between the trimmed V and J ends, which lost 1 base and 6 bases, there was a span of 19 bases.

This clonotype came up a few times. This sequence joins TRBV11-3 and TRBJ2-2; 13 bases are a match to TRBD2. V shed 5 bases, J shed 5 bases, and the junction held 5 bases outside the gene matches. Per the germline V gene, CDR1 is SGHNT and CDR2 is YENEEA. CDR3 length: 16 amino acids. The CDR3: CASSPGLAGVTGELFF. The CDR3 DNA reads TGTGCCAGCAGCCCAGGACTAGCGGGAGTGACCGGGGAGCTGTTTTTT.

This clonotype was picked up a small number of times. This rearrangement joins TRBV20-1 to TRBJ1-1, with TRBD1 identical over 9 bases. Germline lookup yields CDR1 DFQATT and CDR2 SNEGSKA (reference sequence). V dropped 1 base and J dropped 5; count of bases not matched to a gene: 5. The CDR3 loop spans 14 amino acids. As DNA, the CDR3 is TGCAGTGCTAGAGTGACAGGGGGAGGGACTGAAGCTTTCTTT. Its translation: CSARVTGGGTEAFF.